This entry lists 28 T cell receptor beta chains sequenced from one sample in a study of cytomegalovirus exposure and HLA in healthy donors. Primers included in the PCR were 60 Vbeta and 13 Jbeta primers. Sequenced by immunoSEQ multiplex PCR; TCRdb stores in-frame clones only, minus some. This sample contains 150,000 to 200,000 clones. Sequenced sample: PBMCs. The receptors stem from a man aged 25 to 40 in good health and CMV-seronegative.

The gene calls are TRBV5-4 and TRBJ2-3, with D perhaps TRBD1 (5 bases). This CDR3 is built from 15 residues. Trimming took 0 bases from V and 0 from J, leaving 8 bases between them. Germline assignment: CDR1 SGHNT and CDR2 YYREEE (reference sequence). CDR3 sequence reads: CASSLVTASTDTQYF. DNA for the CDR3: TGTGCCAGCAGCTTGGTGACAGCTAGCACAGATACGCAGTATTTT. The full variable domain, with the rest looked up from reference TRBV5-4 and TRBJ2-3, is ETGVTQSPTHLIKTRGQQVTLRCSSQSGHNTVSWYQQALGQGPQFIFQYYREEENGRGNFPPRFSGLQFPNYSSELNVNALELDDSALYLCASSLVTASTDTQYFGPGTRLTVL.

The V call is TRBV11-2, the J call TRBJ2-7; D gene unclear. The length of the CDR3 is 13 residues. Trimming shortened V by 0 bases and J by 3 bases, and 6 bases separated the two germline ends. Germline V gene data show CDR1 as SGHAT and CDR2 as FQNNGV. CDR3 bases: TGTGCCAGCAGCTTAGATCCCCGCTACGAGCAGTACTTC. Its translation: CASSLDPRYEQYF.

The chain couples TRBV29-1 to TRBJ1-3, with D possibly TRBD1 on 5 matching bases. The germline CDR1 and CDR2 sequences are SQVTM and ANQGSEA. The CDR3 totals 12 residues. V lost 5 bases, J lost 2 bases, and 7 bases lay in between. The CDR3 sequence is CSVRQTGNTIYF. CDR3 DNA sequence: TGCAGCGTTAGACAGACTGGAAACACCATATATTTT.

V usage is TRBV5-4 and J usage is TRBJ1-4; D is ambiguous. Between the trimmed V and J ends, which lost 4 bases and 5 bases, there was a span of 15 bases. CDR3 length: 15 residues. CDR1 and CDR2 (germline): SGHNT, YYREEE (reference sequence). In DNA, the CDR3 is TGTGCCAGCAGCGATCGACGGGGATCAAATGAAAAACTGTTTTTT. It specifies CASSDRRGSNEKLFF.

The V call is TRBV12-5, the J call TRBJ2-2; D gene unclear. The CDR3 is made up of 13 amino acids. Trimming took off 0 bases at V and 5 bases at J, with 4 bases between the two ends. From germline, CDR1 is LGHNT and CDR2 FRNRAP. The DNA of the CDR3 is TGTGCTAGTGGTTTGGTACTAACCGGGGAGCTGTTTTTT. This translates into CASGLVLTGELFF.

This chain joins TRBV5-1 and TRBJ1-1; D is unresolved. V was trimmed by 4 bases and J by 1 base, leaving 11 bases between them. Per the germline V gene, CDR1 is SGHRS and CDR2 is YFSETQ. This CDR3 region has 14 residues. The DNA for the CDR3 is TGCGCCAGCAGCCCGATAACAGAGAACACTGAAGCTTTCTTT. Amino acid sequence: CASSPITENTEAFF.

The V and J genes are TRBV11-2 and TRBJ2-2; 11 bases are a match to TRBD2. The CDR3 totals 15 residues. In germline, CDR1 is SGHAT, CDR2 FQNNGV. The V segment lost 7 bases and the J segment 7 bases; nucleotides outside the gene matches: 8. The CDR3 is CASNVAGGPGGELFF. CDR3 nucleotide sequence: TGTGCCAGCAACGTAGCGGGAGGGCCCGGCGGGGAGCTGTTTTTT.

V is TRBV4-3 and J is TRBJ1-5; 7 bases align to TRBD1. CDR1 and CDR2 from the germline V gene are LGHNA and YSLEER. The CDR3 spans 15 residues. The J segment lost 4 bases and the V segment lost 6 bases, leaving 9 bases of the junction unmatched. Here the CDR3 DNA reads TGCGCCAGCAGTCCTGACAGGGTGCTTAATCAGCCCCAGCATTTT. Protein: CASSPDRVLNQPQHF.

V is TRBV30 and J is TRBJ2-6, with D hard to call. This CDR3 is 12 amino acids long. V lost 4 bases to trimming and J lost 4 bases, with 5 bases between them. CDR1 GTSNPN and CDR2 SVGIG come from the germline V gene (reference sequence). The CDR3 DNA reads TGTGCCTGGAAATCGGGGGCCAACGTCCTGACTTTC. It translates to CAWKSGANVLTF.

V and J are TRBV7-7 and TRBJ2-1; possible D gene TRBD2, 6 bases. Germline V CDR1 and CDR2: SSHAT, FNYEAQ (reference sequence). Deletions cut 4 bases from V and 2 bases from J, with 12 bases between. This CDR3 spans 15 amino acids. DNA of the CDR3: TGTGCCAGCAGCTCTGGGGGGTCCCCCTACAATGAGCAGTTCTTC. It yields the protein CASSSGGSPYNEQFF.

This sequence joins TRBV5-1 and TRBJ2-2; D ambiguous. The CDR3 is made up of 15 amino acids. Trimming cost V 3 bases and J 5 bases, with 14 bases left between them. The germline V gene has CDR1 SGHRS and CDR2 YFSETQ. CDR3: CASSSSATRTGELFF. CDR3 sequence (DNA): TGCGCCAGCAGCTCCTCTGCGACAAGGACCGGGGAGCTGTTTTTT.

The chain employs TRBV28 and TRBJ2-7; 9 bases are a match to TRBD2. V shed 7 bases and J 5 bases; nucleotides not matched to a gene: 12. The CDR3 spans 15 residues. Germline-derived CDR1 and CDR2 are MDHEN and SYDVKM. The CDR3 protein is CASNAGGRAAHEQYF. The CDR3 DNA sequence: TGTGCCAGCAACGCGGGGGGGCGGGCCGCCCACGAGCAGTACTTC.

The chain is built from TRBV12-5 and TRBJ2-7, with D unresolved. CDR3 length equals 13 residues. Trimming removed 3 bases at V and 0 bases at J, with 6 bases between. Germline values: CDR1 LGHNT, CDR2 FRNRAP. The DNA of the CDR3 is TGTGCTAGTGGTTTTGACACCTCCTACGAGCAGTACTTC. It is translated as CASGFDTSYEQYF.

The chain is built from TRBV30 and TRBJ1-1, with unresolved D. Germline V gene sequence: CDR1 GTSNPN, CDR2 SVGIG (reference sequence). The CDR3 spans 10 residues. V was shortened by 7 bases and J by 1 base, with 4 bases between the two germline ends. CDR3 region: CASENTEAFF. The CDR3 DNA reads TGTGCCTCAGAGAACACTGAAGCTTTCTTT.

The CDR3, as DNA: TGTGCCAGCAGTTTATCACGACAGGGCCAAGAGACCCAGTACTTC. This encodes CASSLSRQGQETQYF. This chain joins TRBV27 and TRBJ2-5, with 7 bases lining up with TRBD1. The CDR3 extends over 15 amino acids. J lost 1 base, V lost 0 bases, and 2 bases had no gene match. The germline V gene encodes CDR1 MNHEY and CDR2 SMNVEV (reference sequence).

V gene TRBV5-4 combines with J gene TRBJ2-1, with TRBD2 matching 8 bases. The CDR3 covers 16 residues. V was pared by 3 bases and J by 8 bases, with 13 bases of the junction left unmatched. CDR1 is SGHNT and CDR2 is YYREEE in the germline V gene (reference sequence). CDR3 amino acids: CASSSRTSGTQHEQFF. The DNA for the CDR3 is TGTGCCAGCAGCTCTCGAACTAGCGGAACCCAACATGAGCAGTTCTTC.

This chain uses TRBV5-1 with TRBJ2-5, with 9 bases that match TRBD2. This CDR3 has 14 residues. With 3 bases clipped from V and 5 bases from J, the junction kept 5 bases outside the gene matches. The germline V gene encodes CDR1 SGHRS and CDR2 YFSETQ. As DNA, the CDR3 is TGCGCCAGCAGCTCGTTAGCGGGAGTTGAGACCCAGTACTTC. Protein sequence: CASSSLAGVETQYF.

The rearrangement joins TRBV2 to TRBJ2-5, with 7 bases lining up with TRBD1. With 7 bases clipped from V and 3 bases from J, the junction kept 5 bases outside the gene matches. This CDR3 has 13 residues. CDR1 is SNHLY, CDR2 FYNNEI, per germline. The CDR3 nucleotides are TGTGCCAGCACCGTAACAGGGGAAGAGACCCAGTACTTC. Translation gives CASTVTGEETQYF.

CDR3 sequence: CAISLGQGARTGELFF. The CDR3 DNA is TGTGCCATCAGCCTAGGACAGGGGGCTCGGACCGGGGAGCTGTTTTTT. This chain uses TRBV10-3 with TRBJ2-2, with TRBD1 matching over 11 bases. The CDR3 runs to 16 residues. J lost 5 bases, V lost 6 bases, and 8 bases had no gene match. Germline CDR1 ENHRY, CDR2 SYGVKD.

CDR3 protein: CAWSNLETQYF. In DNA form, the CDR3 reads TGTGCCTGGAGTAACTTGGAGACCCAGTACTTC. V and J are TRBV30 and TRBJ2-5; D uncertain. The CDR3 is 11 residues long. V lost 2 bases and J 5 bases, leaving 6 bases between the germline ends. Germline V gene data show CDR1 as GTSNPN and CDR2 as SVGIG (reference sequence).

The chain uses TRBV21-1 and TRBJ2-7; TRBD2, as called in the table, went unchecked against the DNA. TRBV21-1 is flagged as a pseudogene. This CDR3 spans 15 amino acids. This chain's CDR3 is CAFLERTSGPYEQYF. DNA of the CDR3: TGTGCCTTTCTCGAGAGAACTAGCGGGCCGTACGAGCAGTACTTC.

This rearrangement joins TRBV19 to TRBJ2-7, with 8 nucleotides matching TRBD1. With 3 bases clipped from V and 5 bases from J, the junction kept 12 bases outside the gene matches. This CDR3 is built from 16 residues. The germline V gene has CDR1 LNHDA and CDR2 SQIVND (reference sequence). The CDR3 DNA is TGTGCCAGTAGTATTTTCGGTGCAGGGGGCGGCGACGAGCAGTACTTC. It encodes CASSIFGAGGGDEQYF. The entire variable domain, with the rest obtained from reference TRBV19 and TRBJ2-7, is as follows: DGGITQSPKYLFRKEGQNVTLSCEQNLNHDAMYWYRQDPGQGLRLIYYSQIVNDFQKGDIAEGYSVSREKKESFPLTVTSAQKNPTAFYLCASSIFGAGGGDEQYFGPGTRLTVT.

V is TRBV11-2 and J is TRBJ1-2, with 7 bases identical to TRBD1. Germline assignment: CDR1 SGHAT and CDR2 FQNNGV. The V gene end was trimmed by 10 bases and the J gene end by 4 bases; junction bases not matched to a gene: 6. There are 12 residues in the CDR3. The CDR3 bases are TGTGCCACCGTGTCAGGGGGCTATGGCTACACCTTC. Translation: CATVSGGYGYTF. Full variable domain (outside the CDR3, taken from reference TRBV11-2 and TRBJ1-2): EAGVAQSPRYKIIEKRQSVAFWCNPISGHATLYWYQQILGQGPKLLIQFQNNGVVDDSQLPKDRFSAERLKGVDSTLKIQPAKLEDSAVYLCATVSGGYGYTFGSGTRLTVV.

The chain joins TRBV2 to TRBJ2-7, with a tentative D call TRBD1 (6 bases). The V and J ends lost 5 bases and 5 bases respectively, with 13 bases between them. The CDR3 covers 13 residues. The germline CDR1 and CDR2 sequences are SNHLY and FYNNEI. The CDR3 DNA follows: TGTGCCAGCAGTAAACAGGGAGTCCACGAGCAGTACTTC. Its protein product is CASSKQGVHEQYF.

This chain uses TRBV27 with TRBJ2-6, with D uncertain. V dropped 5 bases and J dropped 0 bases, with 5 bases sitting between them. Germline V gene data show CDR1 as MNHEY and CDR2 as SMNVEV (reference sequence). The CDR3 consists of 14 residues. CDR3 region: CASSHYSGANVLTF. For the CDR3, the DNA is TGTGCCAGCAGTCACTACTCTGGGGCCAACGTCCTGACTTTC. The full variable domain, with the rest looked up from reference TRBV27 and TRBJ2-6, is EAQVTQNPRYLITVTGKKLTVTCSQNMNHEYMSWYRQDPGLGLRQIYYSMNVEVTDKGDVPEGYKVSRKEKRNFPLILESPSPNQTSLYFCASSHYSGANVLTFGAGSRLTVL.

The rearrangement links TRBV27 to TRBJ2-1, with 16 bases identical to TRBD2. V lost 2 bases and J lost 7; bases outside the gene matches: 5. The CDR3 sequence is 17 residues long. Per germline, CDR1 MNHEY and CDR2 SMNVEV (reference sequence). The CDR3 protein is CASSLLPGLAGGNEQFF. The CDR3 DNA is TGTGCCAGCAGTTTACTCCCGGGACTAGCGGGGGGGAATGAGCAGTTCTTC.

The V and J genes are TRBV6-5 and TRBJ1-5, with TRBD1 identical over 7 bases. The CDR3 has 15 amino acids. The germline CDR1 and CDR2 sequences are MNHEY and SVGAGI. V shed 5 bases, J shed 6 bases, and the junction held 10 bases outside the gene matches. The CDR3 here is CASSPTGEGGQPQHF. The CDR3 region has the DNA TGTGCCAGCAGTCCCACAGGGGAAGGAGGTCAGCCCCAGCATTTT.

This rearrangement joins TRBV29-1 to TRBJ2-5; 7 bases map to TRBD1. Germline-derived CDR1 and CDR2 are SQVTM and ANQGSEA. With 7 bases clipped from V and 3 bases from J, the junction kept 5 bases outside the gene matches. This CDR3 region has 12 residues. The CDR3, as DNA: TGCAGCGCGGGGACAGCCAAAGAGACCCAGTACTTC. Its protein is CSAGTAKETQYF. Using reference TRBV29-1 and TRBJ2-5 for the parts outside the CDR3, the full variable domain is SAVISQKPSRDICQRGTSLTIQCQVDSQVTMMFWYRQQPGQSLTLIATANQGSEATYESGFVIDKFPISRPNLTFSTLTVSNMSPEDSSIYLCSAGTAKETQYFGPGTRLLVL.